This T cell receptor beta chain originates from a study of blood T cells in healthy people across ages. General study points: The lack of PBMC sorting stopped any conclusive naive versus antigen-experienced comparison.

Primers used in a second PCR of roughly 6 to 11 cycles were a sample-barcoded 5' primer and a J-beta primer mix. TCRdb analysed the 5' RACE reads with MiXCR anew, one entry per CDR3 protein. The sample carries 1.5 million to 2 million distinct CDR3 sequences, about 49% recorded once. This clonotype was observed a handful of times. What it binds is unknown. V gave up 6 bases and J gave up 5 bases; unmatched junction bases: 3. The CDR3 is made up of 12 amino acids. CDR1 is MNHEY, CDR2 SVGAGI, per germline. This chain joins TRBV6-5 and TRBJ1-2, with 7 nucleotides matching TRBD1. The sequencing input was blood. The sequence came from a woman in her 40s in good health. The CDR3 here is CASRRDSYGYTF. CDR3 nucleotide sequence: TGTGCCAGCAGACGGGACAGTTATGGCTACACCTTC.